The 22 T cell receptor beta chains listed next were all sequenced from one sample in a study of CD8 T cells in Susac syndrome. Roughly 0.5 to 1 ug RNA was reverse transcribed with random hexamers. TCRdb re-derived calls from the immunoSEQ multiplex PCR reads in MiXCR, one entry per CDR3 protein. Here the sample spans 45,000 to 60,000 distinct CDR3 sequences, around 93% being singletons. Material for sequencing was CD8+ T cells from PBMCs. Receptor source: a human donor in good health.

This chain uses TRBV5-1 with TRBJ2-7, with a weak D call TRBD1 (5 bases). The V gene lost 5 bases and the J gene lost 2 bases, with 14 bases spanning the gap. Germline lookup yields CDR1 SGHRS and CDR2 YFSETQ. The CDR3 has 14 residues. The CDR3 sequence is CASRAPDSTYEQYF. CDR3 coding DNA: TGCGCCAGCAGAGCACCCGACAGCACCTACGAGCAGTACTTC.

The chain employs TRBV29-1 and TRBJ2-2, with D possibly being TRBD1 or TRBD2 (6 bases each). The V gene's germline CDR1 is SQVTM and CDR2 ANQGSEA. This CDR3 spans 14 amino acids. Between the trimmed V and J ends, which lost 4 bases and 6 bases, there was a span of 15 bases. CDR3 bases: TGCAGCGTTGTACCATATGGGGGGCCCGGGGAGCTGTTTTTT. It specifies CSVVPYGGPGELFF.

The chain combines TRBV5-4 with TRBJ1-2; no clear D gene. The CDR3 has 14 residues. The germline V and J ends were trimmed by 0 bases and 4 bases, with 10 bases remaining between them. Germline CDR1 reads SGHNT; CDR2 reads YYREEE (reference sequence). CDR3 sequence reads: CASSLEVPGYGYTF. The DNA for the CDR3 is TGTGCCAGCAGCTTGGAGGTGCCAGGCTATGGCTACACCTTC. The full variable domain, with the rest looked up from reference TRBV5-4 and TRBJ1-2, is ETGVTQSPTHLIKTRGQQVTLRCSSQSGHNTVSWYQQALGQGPQFIFQYYREEENGRGNFPPRFSGLQFPNYSSELNVNALELDDSALYLCASSLEVPGYGYTFGSGTRLTVV.

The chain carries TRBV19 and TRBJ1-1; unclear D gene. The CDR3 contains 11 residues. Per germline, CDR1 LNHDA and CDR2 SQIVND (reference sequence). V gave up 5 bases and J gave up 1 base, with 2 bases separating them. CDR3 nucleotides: TGTGCCAGTAGTTGGAACACTGAAGCTTTCTTT. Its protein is CASSWNTEAFF.

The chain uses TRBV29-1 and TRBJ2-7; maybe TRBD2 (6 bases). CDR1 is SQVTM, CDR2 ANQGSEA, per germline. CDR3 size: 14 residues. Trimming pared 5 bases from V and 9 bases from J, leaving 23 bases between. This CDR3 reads CSVTLGGPMRGQYF. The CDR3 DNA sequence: TGCAGCGTTACCCTCGGAGGGCCTATGCGTGGGCAGTACTTC.

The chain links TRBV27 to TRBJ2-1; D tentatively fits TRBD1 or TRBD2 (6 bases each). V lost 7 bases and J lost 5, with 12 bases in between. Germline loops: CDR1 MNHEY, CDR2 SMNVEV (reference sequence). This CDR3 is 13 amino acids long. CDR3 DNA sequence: TGTGCCAGCAATACGGGGGCGAACAATGAGCAGTTCTTC. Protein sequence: CASNTGANNEQFF.

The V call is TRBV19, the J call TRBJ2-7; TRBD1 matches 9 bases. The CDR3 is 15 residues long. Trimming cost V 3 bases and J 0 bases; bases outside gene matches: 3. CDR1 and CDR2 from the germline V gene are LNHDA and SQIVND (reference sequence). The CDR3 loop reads CASSIRDRASYEQYF. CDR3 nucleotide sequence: TGTGCCAGTAGTATTCGGGACAGGGCCTCCTACGAGCAGTACTTC.

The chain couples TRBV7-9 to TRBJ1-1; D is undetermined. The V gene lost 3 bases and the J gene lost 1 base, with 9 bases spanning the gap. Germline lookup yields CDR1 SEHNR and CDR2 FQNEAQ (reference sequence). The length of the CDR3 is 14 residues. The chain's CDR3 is CASSFLMENTEAFF. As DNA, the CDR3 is TGTGCCAGCAGCTTCCTTATGGAGAACACTGAAGCTTTCTTT.

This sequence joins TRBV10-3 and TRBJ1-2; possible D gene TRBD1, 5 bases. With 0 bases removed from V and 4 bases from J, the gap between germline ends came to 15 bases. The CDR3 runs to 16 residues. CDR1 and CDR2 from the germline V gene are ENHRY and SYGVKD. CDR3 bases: TGTGCCATCAGTGAGTCACCCAACAGGCTACGCTATGGCTACACCTTC. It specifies CAISESPNRLRYGYTF.

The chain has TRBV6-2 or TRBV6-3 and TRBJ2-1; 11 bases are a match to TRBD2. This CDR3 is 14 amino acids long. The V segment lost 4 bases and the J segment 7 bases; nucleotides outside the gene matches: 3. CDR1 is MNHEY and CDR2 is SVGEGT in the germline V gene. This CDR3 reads CASSSRTSGNEQFF. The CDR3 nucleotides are TGTGCCAGCAGTTCCCGGACTAGCGGGAATGAGCAGTTCTTC.

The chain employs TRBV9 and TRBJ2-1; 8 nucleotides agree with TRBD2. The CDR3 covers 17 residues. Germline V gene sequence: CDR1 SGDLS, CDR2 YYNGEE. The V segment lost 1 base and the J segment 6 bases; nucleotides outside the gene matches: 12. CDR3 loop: CASSVLSGTAPGNEQFF. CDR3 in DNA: TGTGCCAGCAGCGTACTTAGCGGGACTGCCCCTGGCAATGAGCAGTTCTTC.

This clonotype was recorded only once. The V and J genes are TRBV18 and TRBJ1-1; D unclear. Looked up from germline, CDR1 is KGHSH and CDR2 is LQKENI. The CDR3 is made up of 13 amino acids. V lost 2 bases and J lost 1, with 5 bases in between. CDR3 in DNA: TGTGCCAGCTCACCAGGAGAGAACACTGAAGCTTTCTTT. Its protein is CASSPGENTEAFF.

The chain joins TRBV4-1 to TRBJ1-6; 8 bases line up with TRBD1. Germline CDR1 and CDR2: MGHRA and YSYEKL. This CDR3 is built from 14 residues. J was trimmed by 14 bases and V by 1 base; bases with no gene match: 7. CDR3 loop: CASSQGRGQLALHF. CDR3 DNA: TGCGCCAGCAGCCAAGGCAGGGGGCAATTGGCCCTCCACTTT.

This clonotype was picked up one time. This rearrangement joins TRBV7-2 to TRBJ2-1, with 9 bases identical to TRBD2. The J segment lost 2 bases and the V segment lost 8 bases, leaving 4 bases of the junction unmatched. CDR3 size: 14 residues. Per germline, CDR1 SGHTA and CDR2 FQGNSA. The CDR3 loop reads CASRREGPYNEQFF. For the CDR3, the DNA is TGTGCCAGCCGGCGGGAGGGCCCCTACAATGAGCAGTTCTTC.

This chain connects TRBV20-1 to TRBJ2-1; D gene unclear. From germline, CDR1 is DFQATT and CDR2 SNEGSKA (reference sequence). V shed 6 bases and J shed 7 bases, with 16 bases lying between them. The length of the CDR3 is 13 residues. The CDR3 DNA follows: TGCAGTGCCCGCCTCCCTACGGTTAATGAGCAGTTCTTC. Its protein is CSARLPTVNEQFF.

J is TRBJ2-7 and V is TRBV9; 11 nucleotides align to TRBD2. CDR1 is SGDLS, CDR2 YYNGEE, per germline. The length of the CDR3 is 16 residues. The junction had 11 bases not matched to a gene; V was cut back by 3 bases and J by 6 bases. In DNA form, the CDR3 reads TGTGCCAGCAGCGCCGGAACTAGCGGGAGTCCCCTCGAGCAGTACTTC. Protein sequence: CASSAGTSGSPLEQYF. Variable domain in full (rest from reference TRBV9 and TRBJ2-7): DSGVTQTPKHLITATGQRVTLRCSPRSGDLSVYWYQQSLDQGLQFLIQYYNGEERAKGNILERFSAQQFPDLHSELNLSSLELGDSALYFCASSAGTSGSPLEQYFGPGTRLTVT.

The CDR3 nucleotides read TGCGCCAGCAGCTTTACTAGCGGAAGCTACAATGAGCAGTTCTTC. Its protein product is CASSFTSGSYNEQFF. This chain uses TRBV5-1 with TRBJ2-1; TRBD2 aligns across 8 bases. Germline V gene sequence: CDR1 SGHRS, CDR2 YFSETQ. This CDR3 is built from 15 residues. Trimming removed 2 bases from V and 3 bases from J; junction bases left unmatched: 4.

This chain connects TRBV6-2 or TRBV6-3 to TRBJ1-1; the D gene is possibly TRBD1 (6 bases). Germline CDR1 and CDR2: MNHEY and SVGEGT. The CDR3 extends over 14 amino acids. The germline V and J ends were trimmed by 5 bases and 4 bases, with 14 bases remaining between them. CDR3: CASSLQQGSTEAFF. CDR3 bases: TGTGCCAGCAGTCTACAACAGGGATCCACTGAAGCTTTCTTT.

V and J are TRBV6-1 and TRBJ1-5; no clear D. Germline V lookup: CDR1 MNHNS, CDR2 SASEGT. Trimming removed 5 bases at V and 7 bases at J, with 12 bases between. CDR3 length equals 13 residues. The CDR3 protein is CASSPSWNQPQHF. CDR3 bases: TGTGCCAGCAGTCCTTCTTGGAACCAGCCCCAGCATTTT.

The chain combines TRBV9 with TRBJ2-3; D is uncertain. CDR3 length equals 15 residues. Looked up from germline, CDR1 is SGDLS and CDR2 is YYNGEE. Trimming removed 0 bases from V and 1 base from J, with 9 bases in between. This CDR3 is CASSVEVYGTDTQYF. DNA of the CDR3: TGTGCCAGCAGCGTAGAAGTGTACGGCACAGATACGCAGTATTTT.

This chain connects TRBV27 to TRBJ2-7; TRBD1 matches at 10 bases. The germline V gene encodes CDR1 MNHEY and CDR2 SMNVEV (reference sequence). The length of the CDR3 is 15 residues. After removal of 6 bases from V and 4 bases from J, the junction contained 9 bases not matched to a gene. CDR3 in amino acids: CASSDAGTGVYEQYF. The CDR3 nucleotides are TGTGCCAGCAGCGACGCCGGGACAGGGGTATACGAGCAGTACTTC.

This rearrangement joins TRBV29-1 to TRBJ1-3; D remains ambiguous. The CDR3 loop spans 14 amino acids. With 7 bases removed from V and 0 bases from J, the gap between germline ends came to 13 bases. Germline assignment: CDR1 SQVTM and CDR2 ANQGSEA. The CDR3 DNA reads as TGCAGCGCCGGTGGAGTAAGCTCTGGAAACACCATATATTTT. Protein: CSAGGVSSGNTIYF.